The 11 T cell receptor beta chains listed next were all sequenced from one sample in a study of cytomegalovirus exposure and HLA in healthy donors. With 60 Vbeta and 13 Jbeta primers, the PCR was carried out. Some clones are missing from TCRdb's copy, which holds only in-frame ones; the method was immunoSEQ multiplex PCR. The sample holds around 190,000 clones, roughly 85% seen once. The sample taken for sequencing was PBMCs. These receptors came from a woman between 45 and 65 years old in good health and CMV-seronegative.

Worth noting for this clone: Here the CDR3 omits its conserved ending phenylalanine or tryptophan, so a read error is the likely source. The CDR3, as DNA: TGTGCCAGCAGCTTAATACAGGGAAGATATGGCTACACCTCC. Its translation is CASSLIQGRYGYTS. This chain uses TRBV7-8 with TRBJ1-2, with a tentative D call TRBD1 (6 bases). V was trimmed by 2 bases and J by 5 bases, leaving 12 bases between them. The CDR3 has 14 amino acids. CDR1 and CDR2 from the germline V gene are SGHVS and FQNEAQ.

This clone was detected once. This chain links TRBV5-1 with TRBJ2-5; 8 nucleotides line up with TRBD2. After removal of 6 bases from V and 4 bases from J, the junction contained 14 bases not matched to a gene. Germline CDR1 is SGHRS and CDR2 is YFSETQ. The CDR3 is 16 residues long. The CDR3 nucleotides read TGCGCCAGCACTCGTCTAGCAGCGGGAGTCTCAGAGACCCAGTACTTC. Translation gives CASTRLAAGVSETQYF.

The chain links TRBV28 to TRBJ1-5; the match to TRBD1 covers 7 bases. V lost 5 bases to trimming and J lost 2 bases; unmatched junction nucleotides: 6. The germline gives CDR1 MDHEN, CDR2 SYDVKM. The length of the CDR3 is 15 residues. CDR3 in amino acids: CASSEQGLGNQPQHF. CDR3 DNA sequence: TGTGCCAGCAGTGAACAGGGGTTGGGCAATCAGCCCCAGCATTTT.

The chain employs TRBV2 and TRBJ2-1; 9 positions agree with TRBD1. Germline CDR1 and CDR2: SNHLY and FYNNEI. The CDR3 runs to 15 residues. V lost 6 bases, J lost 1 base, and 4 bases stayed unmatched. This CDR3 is CASRADRGSYNEQFF. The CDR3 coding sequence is TGTGCCAGCAGGGCGGACAGGGGTTCCTACAATGAGCAGTTCTTC.

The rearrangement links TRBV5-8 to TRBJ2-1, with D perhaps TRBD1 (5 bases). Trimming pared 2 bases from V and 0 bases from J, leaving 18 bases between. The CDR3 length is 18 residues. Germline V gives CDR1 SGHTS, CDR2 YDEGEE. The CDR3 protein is CASSFRQFTWSSYNEQFF. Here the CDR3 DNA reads TGTGCCAGCAGCTTCCGACAGTTTACCTGGAGCTCCTACAATGAGCAGTTCTTC.

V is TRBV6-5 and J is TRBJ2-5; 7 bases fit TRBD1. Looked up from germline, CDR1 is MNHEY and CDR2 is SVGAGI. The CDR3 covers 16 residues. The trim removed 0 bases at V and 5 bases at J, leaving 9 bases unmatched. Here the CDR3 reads CASSYSGYRGGETQYF. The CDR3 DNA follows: TGTGCCAGCAGTTACTCGGGCTACAGGGGCGGGGAGACCCAGTACTTC.

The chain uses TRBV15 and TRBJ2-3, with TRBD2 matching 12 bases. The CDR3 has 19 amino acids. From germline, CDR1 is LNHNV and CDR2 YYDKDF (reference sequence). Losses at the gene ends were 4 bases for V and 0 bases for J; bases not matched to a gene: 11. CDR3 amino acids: CATSIRGLAGIDSTDTQYF. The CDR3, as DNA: TGTGCCACCAGCATCCGTGGACTAGCGGGAATAGATAGCACAGATACGCAGTATTTT.

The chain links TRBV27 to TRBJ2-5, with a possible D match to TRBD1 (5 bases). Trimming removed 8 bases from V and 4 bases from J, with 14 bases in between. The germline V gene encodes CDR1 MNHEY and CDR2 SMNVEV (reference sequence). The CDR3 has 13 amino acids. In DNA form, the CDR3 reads TGTGCCAGCGCAAGGGGTACCGCAGAGACCCAGTACTTC. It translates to CASARGTAETQYF.

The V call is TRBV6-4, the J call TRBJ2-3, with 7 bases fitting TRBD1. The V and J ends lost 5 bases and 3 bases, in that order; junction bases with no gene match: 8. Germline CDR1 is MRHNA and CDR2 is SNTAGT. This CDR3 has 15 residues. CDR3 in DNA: TGTGCCAGCAGTCGGAACAGGGGTTCGACAGATACGCAGTATTTT. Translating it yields CASSRNRGSTDTQYF.

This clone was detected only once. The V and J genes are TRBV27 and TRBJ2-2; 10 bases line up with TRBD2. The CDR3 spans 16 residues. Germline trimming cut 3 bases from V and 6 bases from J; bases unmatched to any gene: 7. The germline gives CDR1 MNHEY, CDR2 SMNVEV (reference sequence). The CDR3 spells CASSFRASGSSGELFF. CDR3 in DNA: TGTGCCAGCAGTTTCAGGGCTAGCGGGAGTTCCGGGGAGCTGTTTTTT.

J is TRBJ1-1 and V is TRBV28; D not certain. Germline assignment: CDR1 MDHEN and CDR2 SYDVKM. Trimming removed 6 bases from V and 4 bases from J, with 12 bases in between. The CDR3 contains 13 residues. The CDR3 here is CASRVGYSTEAFF. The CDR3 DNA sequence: TGTGCCAGCAGGGTCGGGTATTCCACTGAAGCTTTCTTT.